This is a list of T cell receptor beta chains from one sample in a study of T cells in Graves' hyperthyroidism and ophthalmopathy. TCRdb redid the calling of the multiplex PCR reads with MiXCR, one entry per CDR3 protein. This repertoire shows hundreds of thousands of distinct CDR3 sequences, roughly 45% found once; its top ten account for less than 9.5%. The sample taken for sequencing was peripheral blood or thyroid tissue (not recorded which). Receptors originate from an adult man with Graves' disease, either hyperthyroidism or ophthalmopathy (not recorded which). Each CDR3 is given with its conserved first and last residue. D genes are given only for firm matches. Only part of the rows carry a size: once, few, many, or a class if the clone is expanded.

J,size,D,V,length,DNA,CDR3
TRBJ2-7,-,-,TRBV7-9,17,TGTGCCAGCAGCTTACTAGTACCTAGCTTGGGGGCCCACGAGCAGTACTTC,CASSLLVPSLGAHEQYF
TRBJ2-7,-,TRBD1,TRBV29-1,14,TGCAGCGTGAGGGACAGGGGTTTTCAGTACGAGCAGCACTTC,CSVRDRGFQYEQHF
TRBJ1-4,few,-,TRBV10-3,12,TGTGCCATCAGTGAGGATAATGAAAAACTGTTTTTT,CAISEDNEKLFF
TRBJ1-2,many,-,TRBV10-2,14,TGCGCCAGCAGTGAGTCGGGGGGGCCAGATGGCTACACCTTC,CASSESGGPDGYTF
TRBJ1-1,few,-,TRBV14,15,TGTGCCAGCAGCCAAGGAGCAGGGCAGAACACTGAAGCTTTCTTT,CASSQGAGQNTEAFF
TRBJ2-7,-,-,TRBV19,13,TGTGCCAGTAGTATACTTGAAGGGACCGAGCAGTACTTC,CASSILEGTEQYF
TRBJ1-2,-,-,TRBV2,13,TGTGCCAGCACCGCCCGGGGAAGGGGTGGCTACACCTTC,CASTARGRGGYTF
TRBJ2-2,-,-,TRBV11-1,15,TGTGCCAGCAGTTTCCTCCCAGAGAACACCGGGGAGCTGTTTTTT,CASSFLPENTGELFF
TRBJ1-5,-,-,TRBV11-2,16,TGTGCCAGCAGCATTTCGACAGCATGGGTCAATCAGCCCCAGCATTTT,CASSISTAWVNQPQHF
TRBJ2-7,few,-,TRBV5-1,12,TGCGCCAGCAGGACTCCTGCGGGCGAGCAGTACTTC,CASRTPAGEQYF
TRBJ1-2,few,TRBD1,TRBV11-2,15,TGTGCCAGCAGCCCGGACAGGCGGAAATACTATGGCTACACCTTC,CASSPDRRKYYGYTF
TRBJ1-2,many,-,TRBV12-3/TRBV12-4,12,TGTGCCAGCAGTCCCAGATACTATGGCTACACCTTC,CASSPRYYGYTF
TRBJ1-3,-,TRBD1,TRBV19,17,TGTGCCAGTAGTATAGGGGGACAGGGGACATCTGGAAACACCATATATTTT,CASSIGGQGTSGNTIYF
TRBJ1-1,many,TRBD1,TRBV7-6,12,TGTGCCAGCAGCCGGAGGACAGGGGAAGCTTTCTTT,CASSRRTGEAFF
TRBJ1-2,many,TRBD1,TRBV10-3,20,TGTGCCATATTCGGGACAGCCATTCAAGGACGCAACCCCCCTAACTATGGCTACACCTTC,CAIFGTAIQGRNPPNYGYTF
TRBJ1-5,few,-,TRBV2,13,TGTGCCAGCAGTGAAATGATCAATCAGCCCCAGCATTTT,CASSEMINQPQHF
TRBJ2-7,many,-,TRBV7-8,13,TGTGCCAGCAGCCCCCGCGGACCCTACGAGCAGTACTTC,CASSPRGPYEQYF
TRBJ1-1,few,-,TRBV7-2,17,TGTGCCAGCAGCTTCCTCCAGGGTTCTCGGCGGAACACTGAAGCTTTCTTT,CASSFLQGSRRNTEAFF
TRBJ2-7,many,TRBD2,TRBV10-1,14,TGCGCCAGCAGTGATGGCCTAGCGGGAAACGAGCAGTACTTC,CASSDGLAGNEQYF
TRBJ2-7,many,-,TRBV7-9,14,TGTGCCAGCAGCTGGGGACTCTCGTCCTACGAGCAGTACTTC,CASSWGLSSYEQYF
TRBJ2-7,few,-,TRBV6-5,15,TGTGCCAGCAGTGTAGGCCTCCGGACAGCCTACGAGCAGTACTTC,CASSVGLRTAYEQYF
TRBJ2-7,few,-,TRBV20-1,12,TGCAGTGCTAGAGATTTTGGCTACGAGCAGTACTTC,CSARDFGYEQYF
TRBJ1-2,-,-,TRBV20-1,12,TGCAGTGGCCCCACGGACAACTATGGCTACACCTTC,CSGPTDNYGYTF
TRBJ2-7,many,TRBD2,TRBV5-1,14,TGCGCCAGCAGCTTGGAGGCTAGCGGGGCCGAGCAGTACTTC,CASSLEASGAEQYF
TRBJ2-2,-,TRBD2,TRBV7-9,15,TGTGCCAGCAGTGTGCCTAGCGGGGGTACCGGGGAGCTGTTTTTT,CASSVPSGGTGELFF
TRBJ1-2,-,-,TRBV7-2,15,TGTGCCAGCACCTTGGGTTTATTCGGGAACTATGGCTACACCTTC,CASTLGLFGNYGYTF
TRBJ2-7,-,TRBD1,TRBV24-1,13,TGTGCCACCAGTGAGGGGACAGGCTACGAGCAGTACTTC,CATSEGTGYEQYF
TRBJ1-3,-,-,TRBV20-1,14,TGCAGTGCTAGTTCAGGGGATTATGGAAACACCATATATTTT,CSASSGDYGNTIYF
TRBJ1-1,-,-,TRBV6-5,13,TGTGCCAGCAGTTTTAACACGGGATCTGAAGCTTTCTTT,CASSFNTGSEAFF
TRBJ2-5,many,-,TRBV20-1,11,TGCAGTGCTGGGCTCCAAGAGACCCAGTACTTC,CSAGLQETQYF
TRBJ1-5,-,TRBD1,TRBV20-1,12,TGCAGTGCGCAGGACAGGCAAGAGACCCAGCATTTT,CSAQDRQETQHF
TRBJ2-2,once,-,TRBV19,15,TGTGCCAGTAGTAACGGGCCTGGAGGGACCGGGGAGCTGTTTTTT,CASSNGPGGTGELFF
TRBJ1-1,-,TRBD1,TRBV7-9,13,TGTGCCAGCAGCCAAGCTAGACAGGGGGAAGCTTTCTTT,CASSQARQGEAFF
TRBJ2-5,-,TRBD1,TRBV20-1,13,TGCAGTGCCAGGGACAGCCTATCGGAGACCCAGTACTTC,CSARDSLSETQYF
TRBJ1-4,many,-,TRBV9,13,TGTGCCAGCAGCGTAGAAGGGGATGGAAAACTGTTTTTT,CASSVEGDGKLFF
TRBJ1-2,-,-,TRBV12-3/TRBV12-4,13,TGTGCCAGCAGGATCAGGGAAGGCTATGGCTACACCTTC,CASRIREGYGYTF
TRBJ2-7,-,-,TRBV12-3/TRBV12-4,15,TGTGCCAGCACAATCCGGGGCGGGACAGTCTACGAGCAGTACTTC,CASTIRGGTVYEQYF
TRBJ1-2,-,-,TRBV24-1,14,TGTGCCACCAGTGATTCCGACAGATACTATGGCTACACCTTC,CATSDSDRYYGYTF
TRBJ2-5,-,TRBD1,TRBV15,15,TGTGCCACCAGCAGCGAGGGGGCCATCAATCAGCCCCAGTACTTC,CATSSEGAINQPQYF
TRBJ1-2,many,-,TRBV7-6,15,TGTGCCAGCTCACCGGTGGGGACGGAAAACTATGGCTACACCTTC,CASSPVGTENYGYTF
TRBJ1-5,-,TRBD1,TRBV7-6,13,TGTGCCAGCAGTCCGACAGGGGGTCAGCCCCAGCATTTT,CASSPTGGQPQHF
TRBJ1-1,-,-,TRBV10-3,16,TGTGCCATCAGTGAGTCCTTTCGGGGGAAGAACACTGAAGCTTTCTTT,CAISESFRGKNTEAFF
TRBJ1-2,few,-,TRBV7-2,14,TGTGCCAGCAGCTTACTTCCGGGCTTGGGGGGCTACACCTTC,CASSLLPGLGGYTF
TRBJ2-7,-,-,TRBV7-2,12,TGTGCTTCAGGACGTTGGGGCCCCGAGCAGTACTTC,CASGRWGPEQYF
TRBJ1-1,-,-,TRBV20-1,14,TGCAGTGGCTGGAGGGGCTATTCGAACACTGAAGCTTTCTTT,CSGWRGYSNTEAFF
TRBJ2-5,-,-,TRBV2,15,TGTGCCAGCAGTTTCCTCATCAGGGGTCGGGAGACCCAGTACTTC,CASSFLIRGRETQYF
TRBJ1-1,many,TRBD1,TRBV19,17,TGTGCCAGTAAGACACAGGCTTGGGACAGCATGAACACTGAAGCTTTCTTT,CASKTQAWDSMNTEAFF
TRBJ1-6,-,TRBD1,TRBV15,15,TGTGCCACCAAACCGGACAGGGCCTATAATTCACCCCTCCACTTT,CATKPDRAYNSPLHF
TRBJ2-2,-,TRBD2,TRBV5-1,15,TGCGCCAGCAGCTTGACTAGCGGGATCACCGGGGAGCTGTTTTTT,CASSLTSGITGELFF
TRBJ1-4,-,-,TRBV20-1,15,TGCAGTGCCAGCAGCGGGGGGGCAACTAATGAAAAACTGTTTTTT,CSASSGGATNEKLFF
TRBJ1-1,-,-,TRBV19,14,TGTGCCAGTACCTTATTGTTGGCGACCACTGAAGCTTTCTTT,CASTLLLATTEAFF
TRBJ1-4,few,-,TRBV7-9,17,TGTGCCAGCAGCAAAGGGGGTGGTTTGGCGACTAATGAAAAACTGTTTTTT,CASSKGGGLATNEKLFF
TRBJ1-5,many,-,TRBV7-9,12,TGTGCCAGCAGCGTCCTAAGCCAGCCCCAGCATTTT,CASSVLSQPQHF
TRBJ1-2,few,-,TRBV5-1,16,TGCGCCAGCAGCTTGGAGGCAGGGGTTATTAGCTATGGCTACACCTTC,CASSLEAGVISYGYTF
TRBJ2-7,-,-,TRBV25-1,13,TGTGCCAGCAGTAGAATAGGACGCAACGAGCAGTACTTC,CASSRIGRNEQYF